Each of the 10 T cell receptor beta chains below was sequenced from the same sample in a study of post-analysis software for immune sequencing data. Study outcomes and limitations: About five TRBV segments appeared more often in patients than in controls, and TRBV5-6, TRBV5-1 and TRBV20-1 were among these.

The antigens of these receptors remain unknown. Incorporated into the TCR beta cDNA libraries were unique molecular identifiers, which served to reduce PCR and sequencing biases. TCRdb passed the PCR reads through MiXCR, listing each CDR3 protein once. The repertoire holds about 170,000 distinct CDR3 sequences, with about 32% as singletons. The sequenced sample was blood. The origin of the receptors is a girl under 18 with multiple sclerosis.

This clonotype was seen repeatedly, ten times or more. This rearrangement joins TRBV29-1 to TRBJ2-1; TRBD2 agrees at 8 bases. V trimming: 3 bases; J trimming: 7 bases; junction bases outside the gene matches: 8. CDR1 SQVTM and CDR2 ANQGSEA come from the germline V gene. The CDR3 runs to 14 residues. This CDR3 reads CSVDPGTSLNEQFF. The CDR3 DNA follows: TGCAGCGTTGATCCCGGGACTAGTCTGAATGAGCAGTTCTTC.

This clonotype has ten or more counts. V usage is TRBV6-5 and J usage is TRBJ1-2, with a possible D match to TRBD1 (6 bases). CDR3 length: 14 amino acids. Trimming removed 1 base from V and 6 bases from J, with 12 bases in between. Germline-derived CDR1 and CDR2 are MNHEY and SVGAGI. The CDR3 sequence is CASSYYPGADGYTF. In nucleotides, the CDR3 is TGTGCCAGCAGTTACTATCCGGGGGCTGATGGCTACACCTTC.

The V and J genes are TRBV27 and TRBJ2-7, with TRBD2 as a possible D gene (6 bases). This CDR3 is 12 amino acids long. From germline, CDR1 is MNHEY and CDR2 SMNVEV (reference sequence). Trimming left V 3 bases short and J 9 bases short, with 12 bases between. CDR3 sequence reads: CASSLGTSRQYF. The CDR3 nucleotides read TGTGCCAGCAGTTTGGGGACTTCCCGGCAGTACTTC.

This clonotype has at least ten counts. CDR3 sequence reads: CASRRDAYYEQYF. The CDR3 nucleotides are TGTGCCAGCAGACGGGACGCCTACTACGAGCAGTACTTC. The chain combines TRBV12-3 or TRBV12-4 with TRBJ2-7; D may match TRBD1 or TRBD2 (5 bases each). Trimming pared 6 bases from V and 3 bases from J, leaving 12 bases between. The CDR3 contains 13 residues.

In the case of this clonotype: This clone may be a read error of a much larger clone one base away. The chain couples TRBV12-3 or TRBV12-4 to TRBJ2-5; D may be TRBD2 (5 bases). The DNA end lines up better with TRBJ2-7; the J call may be wrong. The CDR3 totals 14 residues. The CDR3 DNA follows: TGTGCCAGCAGTTTGGGGAGAGTAGAAGACGAGCAGTACTTC. It encodes CASSLGRVEDEQYF.

In its sample, this clonotype was seen a few times. The chain carries TRBV11-3 and TRBJ2-7; D remains ambiguous. Trimming cost V 3 bases and J 6 bases, with 15 bases left between them. This CDR3 comprises 14 residues. Germline CDR1 is SGHNT and CDR2 is YENEEA. CDR3 protein: CASSFSGSGSEQYF. In DNA form, the CDR3 reads TGTGCCAGCAGCTTCTCGGGCAGTGGAAGCGAGCAGTACTTC.

This clonotype was detected ten times or more. The CDR3 is CASSRPGTGSLTYGYTF. The CDR3 nucleotides are TGTGCCAGCAGCCGTCCCGGGACAGGGTCGCTCACGTATGGCTACACCTTC. The rearrangement links TRBV12-3 or TRBV12-4 to TRBJ1-2; 9 bases line up with TRBD1. J was trimmed by 5 bases and V by 6 bases; bases with no gene match: 16. The CDR3 length is 17 residues.

This clonotype was seen many times. This chain connects TRBV11-1 to TRBJ2-7, with 10 positions matching TRBD1. Germline-derived CDR1 and CDR2 are SGHAT and FQDESV (reference sequence). V trimming: 1 base; J trimming: 3 bases; junction bases outside the gene matches: 3. The length of the CDR3 is 15 residues. This chain's CDR3 is CASSLDGQGVYEQYF. The CDR3 DNA sequence: TGTGCCAGCAGCTTAGACGGACAGGGGGTCTACGAGCAGTACTTC.

A remark on this clonotype: A much larger clone differs by one base, so this may be a read error. The CDR3 nucleotides are TGTGCCGGCAGTCTTAGCGGGAGGTCCCACAATGAGCAGTTCTTC. Protein: CAGSLSGRSHNEQFF. The chain links TRBV6-5 to TRBJ2-1; 10 bases match TRBD2. The germline V gene encodes CDR1 MNHEY and CDR2 SVGAGI. This CDR3 comprises 15 residues.

CDR3: CASSLTSGRSSYEQYF. CDR3 DNA: TGCGCCAGCAGCTTGACTAGCGGGCGCAGCTCCTACGAGCAGTACTTC. The chain joins TRBV5-1 to TRBJ2-7; TRBD2 agrees at 9 bases. V gave up 1 base and J gave up 0 bases; unmatched junction bases: 5. The CDR3 spans 16 residues. Germline V gene lookup returns CDR1 SGHRS and CDR2 YFSETQ.